The TCR beta chain under discussion was sequenced for a study of cytomegalovirus exposure and HLA in healthy donors. Each donor's status was that of a healthy bone marrow donor. A multiplex PCR was run with 60 Vbeta primers and 13 Jbeta primers. TCRdb's copy holds only in-frame clones and misses some; the assay was immunoSEQ multiplex PCR. The table has roughly 150,000 clones, over 70% seen once. As to this clone: What it recognizes is unknown.

The CDR3 length is 15 residues. Per germline, CDR1 LGHNA and CDR2 YSLEER. V lost 0 bases, J lost 3 bases, and 9 bases lay in between. Study-wide findings and caveats: A later analysis reportedly found that, within productive TCRs, an Asian-associated ancestry cluster had fewer N-insertions than the mean observed across the roughly 700 donors. HLA allele associations emerged for about 18,000 TCR beta sequences in a later analysis, at 0.05 false discovery rate. The authors considered a cluster of highly shared sequence variants likely to be a sequencing artifact.

The sequenced sample consisted of PBMCs. The TCR originated in a man aged 30-40 years in good health and CMV-seropositive. The chain couples TRBV4-3 to TRBJ2-1; TRBD1 is a possible D gene (5 bases). The CDR3 DNA follows: TGCGCCAGCAGCCAAGACCCGACAGTCTACAATGAGCAGTTCTTC. The encoded protein is CASSQDPTVYNEQFF.